Below are 32 T cell receptor beta chains sequenced from a single sample in a study of blood T cell repertoires in COVID-19. The repertoire was sequenced with immunoSEQ multiplex PCR; TCRdb's copy has only in-frame clones and lacks some. This sample carries fewer than 130,000 clones, roughly 80% of them seen once, and the ten largest clones take under 25%. Sequencing was done on a sample of peripheral blood. These receptors were obtained from a man between 65 and 85 years old with active or convalescent COVID-19.

J is TRBJ1-1 and V is TRBV5-1; TRBD1 might be the D (5 bases). V lost 4 bases and J lost 5, with 12 bases in between. The CDR3 spans 13 residues. The germline CDR1 and CDR2 sequences are SGHRS and YFSETQ. The CDR3 DNA is TGCGCCAGCAGCGCGCAGGGAAATACTGAAGCTTTCTTT. Residues: CASSAQGNTEAFF.

The DNA for the CDR3 is TGCGCCAGCAGCCAAGTTCCTAGCGGGAGGTTGGCTGAGCAGTTCTTC. This translates into CASSQVPSGRLAEQFF. The chain couples TRBV4-1 to TRBJ2-1; 11 bases align to TRBD2. The CDR3 consists of 16 residues. The junction had 8 bases not matched to a gene; V was cut back by 1 base and J by 9 bases. Germline V lookup: CDR1 MGHRA, CDR2 YSYEKL.

V and J are TRBV9 and TRBJ2-3; the match to TRBD2 covers 9 bases. CDR3 length: 16 amino acids. CDR1 and CDR2 (germline): SGDLS, YYNGEE. V was clipped by 4 bases and J by 3 bases; unmatched bases: 9. This chain's CDR3 is CASSLDSGRGTDTQYF. The CDR3 DNA follows: TGTGCCAGCAGCCTCGATAGCGGGAGAGGGACAGATACGCAGTATTTT.

This clone has only one observation. The gene calls are TRBV7-6 and TRBJ1-2, with D possibly TRBD1 on 5 matching bases. CDR3 length: 14 amino acids. V gave up 2 bases and J gave up 8 bases, with 15 bases separating them. Germline V gene lookup returns CDR1 SGHVS and CDR2 FNYEAQ. The CDR3 region has the DNA TGTGCCAGCAGCTTATTAGGAAACAGGAGCGGCTACACCTTC. Protein sequence: CASSLLGNRSGYTF.

The chain has TRBV15 and TRBJ2-2; D is undetermined. Germline CDR1 is LNHNV and CDR2 is YYDKDF (reference sequence). This CDR3 region has 12 residues. Trimming removed 1 base at V and 6 bases at J, with 3 bases between. CDR3 nucleotides: TGTGCCACCAGCAGAGCAGCCGGGGAGCTGTTTTTT. It specifies CATSRAAGELFF.

J is TRBJ2-5 and V is TRBV11-1; D ambiguous. Germline CDR1 SGHAT, CDR2 FQDESV (reference sequence). This CDR3 contains 13 residues. V lost 8 bases and J 3 bases, leaving 13 bases between the germline ends. CDR3 region: CASGGRAEETQYF. The CDR3 DNA follows: TGTGCCAGCGGCGGCCGAGCAGAAGAGACCCAGTACTTC. Supplemented by reference TRBV11-1 and TRBJ2-5, the full variable domain reads EAEVAQSPRYKITEKSQAVAFWCDPISGHATLYWYRQILGQGPELLVQFQDESVVDDSQLPKDRFSAERLKGVDSTLKIQPAELGDSAMYLCASGGRAEETQYFGPGTRLLVL.

This clone was observed once. This sequence joins TRBV30 and TRBJ1-4; 7 nucleotides align to TRBD1. The V gene end was trimmed by 5 bases and the J gene end by 7 bases; junction bases not matched to a gene: 10. The CDR3 contains 14 residues. Germline V CDR1 and CDR2: GTSNPN, SVGIG (reference sequence). CDR3 residues: CAWASTGSGEKLFF. The CDR3, as DNA: TGTGCCTGGGCTTCGACAGGGTCGGGTGAAAAACTGTTTTTT. The variable domain in full, with the rest retrieved from reference TRBV30 and TRBJ1-4, is SQTIHQWPATLVQPVGSPLSLECTVEGTSNPNLYWYRQAAGRGLQLLFYSVGIGQISSEVPQNLSASRPQDRQFILSSKKLLLSDSGFYLCAWASTGSGEKLFFGSGTQLSVL.

This rearrangement joins TRBV19 to TRBJ2-3, with 7 positions matching TRBD2. Germline V CDR1 and CDR2: LNHDA, SQIVND (reference sequence). Trimming cost V 7 bases and J 0 bases; bases outside gene matches: 4. The CDR3 runs 14 residues. In nucleotides, the CDR3 is TGTGCCAGTATCCCTAGCGGTAGCACAGATACGCAGTATTTT. Translation gives CASIPSGSTDTQYF.

The gene calls are TRBV10-2 and TRBJ2-7, with 9 bases aligning to TRBD2. CDR3 size: 14 residues. Germline V gives CDR1 WSHSY, CDR2 SAAADI. V gave up 6 bases and J gave up 2 bases; unmatched junction bases: 5. The CDR3 is CASRVVAGAYEQYF. The CDR3 DNA reads as TGCGCCAGCAGGGTGGTAGCGGGAGCCTACGAGCAGTACTTC.

The chain is built from TRBV28 and TRBJ2-3, with 14 bases aligning to TRBD2. The V gene's germline CDR1 is MDHEN and CDR2 SYDVKM. Germline trimming cut 4 bases from V and 2 bases from J; bases unmatched to any gene: 8. This CDR3 has 18 amino acids. CDR3 in DNA: TGTGCCAGCAGTTCTGGGGGACTAGCGGGAGTTGACACAGATACGCAGTATTTT. It is translated as CASSSGGLAGVDTDTQYF.

The chain employs TRBV5-1 and TRBJ1-1; D possibly corresponds to TRBD1 (5 bases). Germline-derived CDR1 and CDR2 are SGHRS and YFSETQ. Deletions cut 4 bases from V and 4 bases from J, with 14 bases between. This CDR3 has 14 amino acids. Here the CDR3 reads CASSDFQGFTEAFF. Written as DNA, the CDR3 is TGCGCCAGCAGCGACTTCCAGGGATTCACTGAAGCTTTCTTT.

The chain carries TRBV9 and TRBJ2-5; TRBD1 matches 8 bases. From germline, CDR1 is SGDLS and CDR2 YYNGEE. The CDR3 is 14 residues long. V lost 4 bases to trimming and J lost 5 bases; unmatched junction nucleotides: 7. The CDR3 loop reads CASSSDRAVETQYF. The CDR3 nucleotides are TGTGCCAGCAGCTCGGACAGGGCGGTGGAGACCCAGTACTTC.

This clone was counted only a few times. J is TRBJ2-2 and V is TRBV10-1, with 10 bases identical to TRBD1. V lost 8 bases to trimming and J lost 0 bases; unmatched junction nucleotides: 6. Germline V lookup: CDR1 WNHNN, CDR2 SYGVQD (reference sequence). This CDR3 has 16 residues. The CDR3 protein is CASGQGVPPNTGELFF. The CDR3, as DNA: TGCGCCAGCGGACAGGGGGTTCCACCGAACACCGGGGAGCTGTTTTTT.

The chain uses TRBV11-2 and TRBJ2-3; possible D gene TRBD2, 6 bases. The CDR3 covers 13 residues. V shed 5 bases and J shed 6 bases, with 12 bases lying between them. CDR1 SGHAT and CDR2 FQNNGV come from the germline V gene. In DNA form, the CDR3 reads TGTGCCAGCAGCCTTGGGGGGTCCGATACGCAGTATTTT. Amino acids: CASSLGGSDTQYF. Looking up the rest from reference TRBV11-2 and TRBJ2-3 gives the full variable domain: EAGVAQSPRYKIIEKRQSVAFWCNPISGHATLYWYQQILGQGPKLLIQFQNNGVVDDSQLPKDRFSAERLKGVDSTLKIQPAKLEDSAVYLCASSLGGSDTQYFGPGTRLTVL.

Concerning this clone: An end of the junction differs from the germline gene, which may be a read error. The chain links TRBV7-9 to TRBJ2-7; D gene ambiguous. Germline V gene sequence: CDR1 SEHNR, CDR2 FQNEAQ (reference sequence). The CDR3 is 13 residues long. The CDR3 DNA reads TGTGCCAGCAGCTTCGACAACGCCTACAAGCAGTACTTC. It codes for CASSFDNAYKQYF.

The CDR3 coding sequence is TGTGCCTGGAGTGACGCCGGGACAGGGTATAATGGCTACACCTTC. This gives the protein CAWSDAGTGYNGYTF. The chain uses TRBV30 and TRBJ1-2; TRBD1 agrees at 9 bases. The CDR3 covers 15 residues. Germline CDR1 reads GTSNPN; CDR2 reads SVGIG (reference sequence). V lost 1 base, J lost 6 bases, and 9 bases stayed unmatched.

The chain has TRBV24-1 and TRBJ2-3; 7 positions match TRBD1. This CDR3 comprises 15 residues. Germline-derived CDR1 and CDR2 are KGHDR and SFDVKD. V lost 3 bases and J lost 2; bases outside the gene matches: 4. CDR3 nucleotides: TGTGCCACCAGTGATCAGACAGGGTCCACAGATACGCAGTATTTT. Translating it yields CATSDQTGSTDTQYF.

The chain links TRBV6-5 to TRBJ1-1; 8 bases map to TRBD1. The CDR3 runs 14 residues. The V gene's germline CDR1 is MNHEY and CDR2 SVGAGI. V lost 4 bases and J lost 8; bases outside the gene matches: 9. CDR3 protein: CASSFSGQGIEAFF. CDR3 in DNA: TGTGCCAGCAGTTTTTCAGGACAGGGAATCGAAGCTTTCTTT.

A remark on this clone: This specimen includes other DNA sequences encoding the same CDR3. The J gene is TRBJ2-3, the V gene TRBV5-5; 12 nucleotides align to TRBD2. Germline V gene data show CDR1 as SGHKS and CDR2 as YYEKEE (reference sequence). CDR3 length equals 15 residues. Trimming removed 1 base from V and 3 bases from J; junction bases left unmatched: 0. The CDR3 loop is CASSLLAGGTDTQYF. CDR3 in DNA: TGTGCCAGCAGCTTGCTAGCGGGGGGGACAGATACGCAGTATTTT.

The V call is TRBV7-9, the J call TRBJ2-5; TRBD1 agrees at 7 bases. This CDR3 is built from 14 residues. The trim removed 5 bases at V and 3 bases at J, leaving 6 bases unmatched. CDR1 is SEHNR and CDR2 is FQNEAQ in the germline V gene (reference sequence). The CDR3 nucleotides read TGTGCCAGCAGCCTCCACGACAGGGAAGAGACCCAGTACTTC. The encoded protein is CASSLHDREETQYF.

This clone has a handful of counts. The chain uses TRBV27 and TRBJ2-2; 9 bases line up with TRBD1. V shed 7 bases and J 4 bases; nucleotides not matched to a gene: 10. Germline lookup yields CDR1 MNHEY and CDR2 SMNVEV (reference sequence). The CDR3 length is 16 residues. CDR3 region: CASKLVQGAFTGELFF. In DNA, the CDR3 is TGTGCCAGCAAGCTGGTACAGGGGGCCTTCACCGGGGAGCTGTTTTTT.

This chain joins TRBV19 and TRBJ1-4; 7 bases fit TRBD1. CDR1 and CDR2 (germline): LNHDA, SQIVND (reference sequence). CDR3 length equals 15 residues. V shed 4 bases, J shed 6 bases, and the junction held 8 bases outside the gene matches. The CDR3 loop is CASSSASGGHEKLFF. The DNA for the CDR3 is TGTGCCAGTAGTAGCGCCTCAGGGGGACATGAAAAACTGTTTTTT.

The chain couples TRBV9 to TRBJ2-5, with D unclear. Germline loops: CDR1 SGDLS, CDR2 YYNGEE. The V and J ends lost 1 base and 1 base respectively, with 5 bases between them. The CDR3 spans 13 residues. The CDR3, as DNA: TGTGCCAGCAGCGTAAGCCTCCAAGAGACCCAGTACTTC. Its translation is CASSVSLQETQYF.

This clone is medium-sized in the sample. The gene calls are TRBV6-6 and TRBJ1-1, with TRBD1 as a possible D gene (6 bases). CDR3 length equals 13 residues. Germline CDR1 is MNHNY and CDR2 is SVGAGI (reference sequence). V was cut by 5 bases and J by 5 bases, with 12 bases left in between. CDR3 bases: TGTGCCAGCAGTACCACAGGGATGACTGAAGCTTTCTTT. Residues: CASSTTGMTEAFF.

This clone occurred once. This rearrangement joins TRBV21-1 to TRBJ1-5. TRBV21-1 is assigned pseudogene status. The CDR3 totals 17 residues. CDR3 nucleotide sequence: TGTGCCAGCAGCAAAGTTAGGCGGGCCAGCCATCATCAGCCCCAGCATTTT. It specifies CASSKVRRASHHQPQHF.

The chain links TRBV4-1 to TRBJ2-1; a weak D match, TRBD1 (5 bases). Trimming removed 1 base from V and 2 bases from J, with 12 bases in between. From germline, CDR1 is MGHRA and CDR2 YSYEKL. The CDR3 spans 16 residues. As DNA, the CDR3 is TGCGCCAGCAGCCAAGGAAGGGGATGGGCCTACAATGAGCAGTTCTTC. The encoded protein is CASSQGRGWAYNEQFF.

The chain recombines TRBV7-9 with TRBJ2-1; the match to TRBD2 covers 7 bases. This CDR3 is built from 14 residues. The V segment lost 5 bases and the J segment 6 bases; nucleotides outside the gene matches: 7. Germline CDR1 is SEHNR and CDR2 is FQNEAQ (reference sequence). CDR3 amino acids: CASSRSGATNEQFF. The DNA of the CDR3 is TGTGCCAGCAGCCGGAGCGGGGCTACCAATGAGCAGTTCTTC.

The chain employs TRBV2 and TRBJ1-2, with TRBD1 matching 9 bases. This CDR3 region has 14 residues. From germline, CDR1 is SNHLY and CDR2 FYNNEI. Unmatched junction bases numbered 3, after V lost 5 bases and J lost 2 bases. This CDR3 reads CASSLGQGNYGYTF. CDR3 DNA: TGTGCCAGCAGTCTCGGACAGGGGAACTATGGCTACACCTTC.

The genes are TRBV2 and TRBJ1-1, with D perhaps matching TRBD1 (5 bases). V was clipped by 5 bases and J by 7 bases, with 11 bases between them. The CDR3 runs to 12 residues. The germline gives CDR1 SNHLY, CDR2 FYNNEI. The CDR3 loop reads CASSKGWGEAFF. As DNA, the CDR3 is TGTGCCAGCAGTAAGGGGTGGGGTGAAGCTTTCTTT.

This sequence joins TRBV27 and TRBJ1-1; perhaps TRBD1 as D (6 bases). The germline CDR1 and CDR2 sequences are MNHEY and SMNVEV (reference sequence). Deletions cut 7 bases from V and 4 bases from J, with 10 bases between. This CDR3 has 12 amino acids. The CDR3, as DNA: TGTGCCAGCAAAACAGGGTTCACTGAAGCTTTCTTT. Its protein is CASKTGFTEAFF.

The J gene is TRBJ2-1, the V gene TRBV3-1 (or the pseudogene TRBV3-2), with TRBD2 matching over 9 bases. The trim removed 0 bases at V and 9 bases at J, leaving 12 bases unmatched. The CDR3 is 17 residues long. Germline V lookup: CDR1 LGHDT, CDR2 YNNKEL (reference sequence). CDR3 region: CASSQDQSAGGRGEQFF. CDR3 coding DNA: TGTGCCAGCAGCCAAGATCAGTCGGCGGGGGGGCGAGGTGAGCAGTTCTTC.

The count of this clone is one. This chain joins TRBV5-1 and TRBJ1-2; D possibly corresponds to TRBD1 (6 bases). The germline gives CDR1 SGHRS, CDR2 YFSETQ. V was clipped by 4 bases and J by 2 bases, with 12 bases between them. The CDR3 is 14 residues long. As DNA, the CDR3 is TGCGCCAGCAGCCCCCAGGGGATCAACTATGGCTACACCTTC. Protein sequence: CASSPQGINYGYTF.